Shown below are 29 T cell receptor beta chains from a single sample sequenced in a study of blood T cell repertoires in COVID-19. Produced via immunoSEQ multiplex PCR; TCRdb's table is partial and in-frame only. The sample has 89,000 or so clones; 85% are singletons. Sequenced input: peripheral blood. The source of these receptors is a man at least 80 years old with acute or convalescent COVID-19.

This chain uses TRBV6-5 with TRBJ2-1, with a tentative D call TRBD2 (5 bases). The CDR3 extends over 14 amino acids. Looked up from germline, CDR1 is MNHEY and CDR2 is SVGAGI. With 7 bases removed from V and 6 bases from J, the gap between germline ends came to 16 bases. CDR3: CASTLEGASNEQFF. The CDR3 DNA sequence: TGTGCCAGCACCCTAGAGGGTGCTAGCAATGAGCAGTTCTTC.

V gene TRBV3-1 (or the pseudogene TRBV3-2) combines with J gene TRBJ1-2; D uncertain. The CDR3 sequence is 13 residues long. Germline V lookup: CDR1 LGHDT, CDR2 YNNKEL (reference sequence). V dropped 0 bases and J dropped 8 bases, with 10 bases sitting between them. The CDR3 sequence is CASSQERGRGYTF. The CDR3 region has the DNA TGTGCCAGCAGCCAAGAGAGAGGTCGCGGCTACACCTTC.

The rearrangement uses TRBV2 and TRBJ2-3; the match to TRBD2 covers 9 bases. J lost 0 bases, V lost 7 bases, and 5 bases had no gene match. Germline CDR1 and CDR2: SNHLY and FYNNEI. The CDR3 covers 15 residues. The CDR3: CASIGLASSTDTQYF. The CDR3 DNA reads TGTGCCAGCATAGGACTAGCGTCTAGCACAGATACGCAGTATTTT.

On this clone itself: Its ends do not fully match the called genes, so a read error is possible. V usage is TRBV5-1 and J usage is TRBJ2-1; 8 nucleotides agree with TRBD2. CDR3 length: 14 amino acids. In germline, CDR1 is SGHRS, CDR2 YFSETQ. This CDR3 is CASTLTGTSNEQFF. In nucleotides, the CDR3 is TGCGCCAGCACCTTGACCGGGACTAGTAATGAGCAGTTCTTC. Full variable domain (outside the CDR3, taken from reference TRBV5-1 and TRBJ2-1): KAGVTQTPRYLIKTRGQQVTLSCSPISGHRSVSWYQQTPGQGLQFLFEYFSETQRNKGNFPGRFSGRQFSNSRSEMNVSTLELGDSALYLCASTLTGTSNEQFFGPGTRLTVL.

In the case of this clone: Other DNA sequences in the sample encode the same CDR3. The chain recombines TRBV7-9 with TRBJ2-7; no definite D call. This CDR3 region has 11 residues. Germline V gives CDR1 SEHNR, CDR2 FQNEAQ (reference sequence). V lost 5 bases and J 4 bases, leaving 6 bases between the germline ends. CDR3 loop: CASSPLYEQYF. The CDR3 coding sequence is TGTGCCAGCAGCCCTTTATACGAGCAGTACTTC. Looking up the rest from reference TRBV7-9 and TRBJ2-7 gives the full variable domain: DTGVSQNPRHKITKRGQNVTFRCDPISEHNRLYWYRQTLGQGPEFLTYFQNEAQLEKSRLLSDRFSAERPKGSFSTLEIQRTEQGDSAMYLCASSPLYEQYFGPGTRLTVT.

The V gene is TRBV6-6, the J gene TRBJ2-3; 14 bases match TRBD2. Losses at the gene ends were 5 bases for V and 1 base for J; bases not matched to a gene: 2. This CDR3 has 16 amino acids. Germline assignment: CDR1 MNHNY and CDR2 SVGAGI (reference sequence). This CDR3 is CASSRLAGGGTDTQYF. The CDR3 DNA reads TGTGCCAGCAGTCGACTAGCGGGAGGGGGCACAGATACGCAGTATTTT.

This chain connects TRBV7-8 to TRBJ2-7; 9 bases line up with TRBD2. This CDR3 comprises 15 residues. The trim removed 1 base at V and 0 bases at J, leaving 1 base unmatched. Germline V lookup: CDR1 SGHVS, CDR2 FQNEAQ. The CDR3 loop is CASSLGLADSYEQYF. The CDR3 nucleotides read TGTGCCAGCAGCTTAGGACTAGCGGACTCCTACGAGCAGTACTTC. Complete variable domain (other parts from reference TRBV7-8 and TRBJ2-7): GAGVSQSPRYKVAKRGQDVALRCDPISGHVSLFWYQQALGQGPEFLTYFQNEAQLDKSGLPSDRFFAERPEGSVSTLKIQRTQQEDSAVYLCASSLGLADSYEQYFGPGTRLTVT.

The chain combines TRBV20-1 with TRBJ2-1; 10 bases align to TRBD2. The CDR3 loop spans 15 amino acids. Germline V gene data show CDR1 as DFQATT and CDR2 as SNEGSKA (reference sequence). V gave up 3 bases and J gave up 8 bases; unmatched junction bases: 10. DNA of the CDR3: TGCAGTGCTAGTGATGCTAGCGGGAGACACTATGAGCAGTTCTTC. It codes for CSASDASGRHYEQFF.

This chain joins TRBV5-1 and TRBJ2-1, with 7 bases fitting TRBD1. This CDR3 comprises 16 residues. V was pared by 2 bases and J by 7 bases, with 12 bases of the junction left unmatched. CDR1 is SGHRS and CDR2 is YFSETQ in the germline V gene. CDR3 nucleotides: TGCGCCAGCAGCTTCAACATTGGGACAGCTAAAAATGAGCAGTTCTTC. Translation: CASSFNIGTAKNEQFF.

V gene TRBV27 combines with J gene TRBJ2-1; tentative D call: TRBD1 (6 bases). The germline CDR1 and CDR2 sequences are MNHEY and SMNVEV (reference sequence). The V gene lost 8 bases and the J gene lost 12 bases, with 14 bases spanning the gap. This CDR3 contains 11 residues. The CDR3 region has the DNA TGTGCCAGCTCCAGGGGCCCAACGCAGTTCTTC. Translation gives CASSRGPTQFF.

The V gene is TRBV14, the J gene TRBJ2-5; TRBD2 aligns across 14 bases. There are 17 residues in the CDR3. The V segment lost 4 bases and the J segment 5 bases; nucleotides outside the gene matches: 9. The germline gives CDR1 SGHDN, CDR2 FVKESK. DNA of the CDR3: TGTGCCAGCAGCCCCCCGACTAGCGGGAGGGCCCGGGAGACCCAGTACTTC. This encodes CASSPPTSGRARETQYF.

The rearrangement joins TRBV11-2 to TRBJ1-2; D remains ambiguous. This CDR3 spans 14 amino acids. Germline CDR1 is SGHAT and CDR2 is FQNNGV. V was shortened by 0 bases and J by 8 bases, with 13 bases between the two germline ends. The CDR3 coding sequence is TGTGCCAGCAGCTTAGATCGGTCGCGGCAGGGCTACACCTTC. This sequence encodes CASSLDRSRQGYTF.

V and J are TRBV29-1 and TRBJ2-3; 9 positions match TRBD2. The CDR3 runs 18 residues. CDR1 and CDR2 (germline): SQVTM, ANQGSEA. Trimming took 2 bases from V and 2 from J; bases not matched to a gene: 14. DNA of the CDR3: TGCAGCGTTGAACGGCTAGCGGGACCTACCGAATACACAGATACGCAGTATTTT. Its translation is CSVERLAGPTEYTDTQYF.

The chain carries TRBV11-2 and TRBJ2-3; TRBD2 agrees at 7 bases. The germline CDR1 and CDR2 sequences are SGHAT and FQNNGV. This CDR3 comprises 16 residues. Germline trimming cut 5 bases from V and 2 bases from J; bases unmatched to any gene: 10. The CDR3 DNA reads as TGTGCCAGCAGCCGGAGCGGGATGGGAAACACAGATACGCAGTATTTT. Amino acids: CASSRSGMGNTDTQYF.

The chain uses TRBV7-3 and TRBJ2-3; the match to TRBD2 covers 16 bases. The length of the CDR3 is 16 residues. V was pared by 4 bases and J by 4 bases, with 2 bases of the junction left unmatched. Germline V gives CDR1 SGHTA, CDR2 FQGTGA. CDR3 DNA: TGTGCCAGCAGCTCGGGACTAGCGGGAGGGGCAGATACGCAGTATTTT. It encodes CASSSGLAGGADTQYF. Using reference TRBV7-3 and TRBJ2-3 for the parts outside the CDR3, the full variable domain is GAGVSQTPSNKVTEKGKYVELRCDPISGHTALYWYRQSLGQGPEFLIYFQGTGAADDSGLPNDRFFAVRPEGSVSTLKIQRTERGDSAVYLCASSSGLAGGADTQYFGPGTRLTVL.

This clone has just a few counts. The chain has TRBV4-2 and TRBJ1-4; D perhaps matches TRBD1 (6 bases). Trimming removed 2 bases from V and 7 bases from J, with 14 bases in between. This CDR3 has 15 residues. Germline CDR1 is LGHNA and CDR2 is YNFKEQ. For the CDR3, the DNA is TGTGCCAGCAGCCAAACTACAGGGAGGGGTGAAAAACTGTTTTTT. It is translated as CASSQTTGRGEKLFF.

J is TRBJ2-7 and V is TRBV15, with TRBD1 matching 8 bases. V trimming: 0 bases; J trimming: 3 bases; junction bases outside the gene matches: 4. This CDR3 is built from 15 residues. Per germline, CDR1 LNHNV and CDR2 YYDKDF (reference sequence). For the CDR3, the DNA is TGTGCCACCAGCAGAGAGGGGACAGGCCGCTACGAGCAGTACTTC. It encodes CATSREGTGRYEQYF.

The chain uses TRBV6-2 or TRBV6-3 and TRBJ1-6; TRBD1 agrees at 7 bases. J gave up 4 bases and V 4 bases, and 7 bases lay outside the gene matches. This CDR3 comprises 16 residues. CDR1 and CDR2 (germline): MNHEY, SVGEGT. The CDR3 DNA reads TGTGCCAGCAGTTTTACAGGGGAACCTTATAATTCACCCCTCCACTTT. Translating gives CASSFTGEPYNSPLHF.

Only a few counts were recorded for this clone. The rearrangement links TRBV19 to TRBJ2-7, with D maybe TRBD1 (6 bases). Looked up from germline, CDR1 is LNHDA and CDR2 is SQIVND (reference sequence). This CDR3 is built from 13 residues. V lost 10 bases, J lost 2 bases, and 15 bases lay in between. CDR3 residues: CAKPRDTAYEQYF. The CDR3 DNA follows: TGTGCCAAACCCCGGGACACCGCCTACGAGCAGTACTTC.

The V and J genes are TRBV28 and TRBJ2-3; TRBD2 agrees at 8 bases. The CDR3 is 15 amino acids. CDR1 and CDR2 (germline): MDHEN, SYDVKM. After removal of 2 bases from V and 3 bases from J, the junction contained 4 bases not matched to a gene. The CDR3 reads CASSLSAGGTDTQYF. In DNA, the CDR3 is TGTGCCAGCAGTTTAAGCGCGGGAGGTACAGATACGCAGTATTTT. The full variable domain, rest sourced from reference TRBV28 and TRBJ2-3, is DVKVTQSSRYLVKRTGEKVFLECVQDMDHENMFWYRQDPGLGLRLIYFSYDVKMKEKGDIPEGYSVSREKKERFSLILESASTNQTSMYLCASSLSAGGTDTQYFGPGTRLTVL.

This clone has more than one count but fewer than ten. The chain is built from TRBV7-9 and TRBJ2-7, with TRBD1 matching over 7 bases. The CDR3 sequence is 17 residues long. Germline CDR1 and CDR2: SEHNR and FQNEAQ (reference sequence). V shed 0 bases, J shed 4 bases, and the junction held 12 bases outside the gene matches. In DNA, the CDR3 is TGTGCCAGCAGCTTAGCGCCAAGAGGGGACAGATTATACGAGCAGTACTTC. This encodes CASSLAPRGDRLYEQYF. The full variable domain, rest sourced from reference TRBV7-9 and TRBJ2-7, is DTGVSQNPRHKITKRGQNVTFRCDPISEHNRLYWYRQTLGQGPEFLTYFQNEAQLEKSRLLSDRFSAERPKGSFSTLEIQRTEQGDSAMYLCASSLAPRGDRLYEQYFGPGTRLTVT.

The chain recombines TRBV7-8 with TRBJ2-1; D is uncertain. There are 15 residues in the CDR3. Per germline, CDR1 SGHVS and CDR2 FQNEAQ. Trimming took off 5 bases at V and 0 bases at J, with 11 bases between the two ends. CDR3 sequence: CASSQSRSSYNEQFF. The CDR3 nucleotides are TGTGCCAGCAGCCAATCCCGGAGCTCCTACAATGAGCAGTTCTTC.

The chain recombines TRBV18 with TRBJ2-1; D perhaps matches TRBD1 (6 bases). Germline V gene lookup returns CDR1 KGHSH and CDR2 LQKENI. The CDR3 is made up of 16 amino acids. Trimming removed 5 bases at V and 3 bases at J, with 17 bases between. The CDR3 coding sequence is TGTGCCAGCTCAATGTCATTGGCAGGGGACTACAATGAGCAGTTCTTC. The encoded protein is CASSMSLAGDYNEQFF.

The chain is built from TRBV10-3 and TRBJ2-7; TRBD2 matches at 12 bases. CDR3 length equals 14 residues. In germline, CDR1 is ENHRY, CDR2 SYGVKD. The ends lost 4 bases at V and 4 bases at J; junction bases unmatched: 2. The CDR3 coding sequence is TGTGCCATCAGTGGTCTAGCGGGAGGGTACGAGCAGTACTTC. It specifies CAISGLAGGYEQYF.

The gene calls are TRBV18 and TRBJ1-5, with 7 bases identical to TRBD1. The germline V gene encodes CDR1 KGHSH and CDR2 LQKENI. Trimming removed 3 bases from V and 2 bases from J; junction bases left unmatched: 13. This CDR3 is built from 18 residues. The CDR3 here is CASSPLMTGRLGNQPQHF. CDR3 in DNA: TGTGCCAGCTCACCCCTTATGACAGGGAGGTTAGGCAATCAGCCCCAGCATTTT.

The chain recombines TRBV6-5 with TRBJ2-1, with 9 nucleotides matching TRBD2. The V and J ends lost 10 bases and 6 bases, in that order; junction bases with no gene match: 13. Germline V gene lookup returns CDR1 MNHEY and CDR2 SVGAGI. This CDR3 is 15 amino acids long. Written as DNA, the CDR3 is TGTGCCAACTCCGATTGGGCGGGAGGGGTCAATGAGCAGTTCTTC. Translated, it gives CANSDWAGGVNEQFF.

The chain has TRBV5-6 and TRBJ2-5; 8 nucleotides align to TRBD2. The CDR3 is 16 residues long. Germline trimming cut 3 bases from V and 5 bases from J; bases unmatched to any gene: 12. Germline V gives CDR1 SGHDT, CDR2 YYEEEE. The CDR3 loop is CASSSTGSGIYETQYF. The DNA of the CDR3 is TGTGCCAGCAGCTCAACGGGTAGCGGGATATATGAGACCCAGTACTTC.

The rearrangement uses TRBV28 and TRBJ1-5; tentatively, D is TRBD1 (5 bases). CDR1 MDHEN and CDR2 SYDVKM come from the germline V gene. V was cut by 11 bases and J by 6 bases, with 17 bases left in between. This CDR3 spans 13 amino acids. DNA of the CDR3: TGTGCCGTTCACGGGGGGTGGAGTCAGCCCCAGCATTTT. Residues: CAVHGGWSQPQHF.

V is TRBV29-1 and J is TRBJ2-1; 10 bases match TRBD2. The germline gives CDR1 SQVTM, CDR2 ANQGSEA. There are 14 residues in the CDR3. V was clipped by 6 bases and J by 4 bases; unmatched bases: 6. The CDR3 sequence: CSVQTSGFYNEQFF. CDR3 nucleotides: TGCAGCGTGCAGACTAGCGGGTTTTACAATGAGCAGTTCTTC.